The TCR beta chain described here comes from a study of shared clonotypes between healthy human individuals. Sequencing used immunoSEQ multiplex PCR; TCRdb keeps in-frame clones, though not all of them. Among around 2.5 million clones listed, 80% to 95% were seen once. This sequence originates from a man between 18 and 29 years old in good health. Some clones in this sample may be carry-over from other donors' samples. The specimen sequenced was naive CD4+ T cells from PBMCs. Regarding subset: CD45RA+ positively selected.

CDR3 in amino acids: CASSYEGGREAFF. The CDR3 DNA follows: TGTGCCAGCAGTTACGAGGGTGGGCGGGAAGCTTTCTTT. J is TRBJ1-1 and V is TRBV6-5; D is uncertain. The CDR3 contains 13 residues. From germline, CDR1 is MNHEY and CDR2 SVGAGI. V lost 2 bases and J lost 8, with 12 bases in between.